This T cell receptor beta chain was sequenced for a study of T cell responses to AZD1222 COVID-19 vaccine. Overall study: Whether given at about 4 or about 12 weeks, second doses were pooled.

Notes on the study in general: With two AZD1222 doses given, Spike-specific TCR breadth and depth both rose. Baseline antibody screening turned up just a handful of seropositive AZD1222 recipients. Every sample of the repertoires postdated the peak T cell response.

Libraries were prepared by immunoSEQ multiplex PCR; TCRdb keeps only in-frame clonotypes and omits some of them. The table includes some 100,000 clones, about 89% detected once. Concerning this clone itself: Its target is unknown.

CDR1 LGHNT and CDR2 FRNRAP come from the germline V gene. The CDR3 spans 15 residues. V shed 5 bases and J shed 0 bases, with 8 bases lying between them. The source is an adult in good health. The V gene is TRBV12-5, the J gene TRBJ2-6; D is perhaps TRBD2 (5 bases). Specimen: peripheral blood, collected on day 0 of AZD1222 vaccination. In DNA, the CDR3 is TGTGCTAGTGGTCGGGATGTCTCTGGGGCCAACGTCCTGACTTTC. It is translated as CASGRDVSGANVLTF.